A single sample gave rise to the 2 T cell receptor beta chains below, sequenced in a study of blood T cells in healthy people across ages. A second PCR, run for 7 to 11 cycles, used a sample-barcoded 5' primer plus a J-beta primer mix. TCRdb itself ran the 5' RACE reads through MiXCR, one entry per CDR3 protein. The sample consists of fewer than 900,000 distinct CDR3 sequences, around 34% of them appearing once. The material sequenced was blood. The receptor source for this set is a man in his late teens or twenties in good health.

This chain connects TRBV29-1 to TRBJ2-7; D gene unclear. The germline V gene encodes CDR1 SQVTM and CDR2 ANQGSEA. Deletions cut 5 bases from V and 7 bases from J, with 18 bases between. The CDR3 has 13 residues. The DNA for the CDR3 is TGCAGCGTTTGGCCCCCTCTCTACAATGAGCAGTACTTC. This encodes CSVWPPLYNEQYF.

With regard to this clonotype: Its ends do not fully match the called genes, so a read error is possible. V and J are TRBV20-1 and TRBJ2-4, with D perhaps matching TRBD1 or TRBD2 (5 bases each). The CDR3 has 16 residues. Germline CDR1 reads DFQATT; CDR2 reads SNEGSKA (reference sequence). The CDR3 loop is CRASGEPGPRVNIQYF. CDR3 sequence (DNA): TGCAGAGCTAGTGGGGAACCGGGACCCCGGGTAAACATTCAGTACTTC.